One and the same sample provided the 31 T cell receptor beta chains below, sequenced in a study of response to subunit inactivated influenza vaccine (dated by TCRdb to the late 2010s). Libraries were constructed by RT-PCR. The sequencer listed for this sample is Illumina HiSeq 2500. TCRdb applied fastp at Q25 and MiXCR to the public reads, then kept only in-frame beta chains. All rows with the same CDR3 protein become a single entry with the most common DNA and genes. The sample profile shows 450,000 to 550,000 distinct CDR3 sequences; 25% of them were found once. The top ten hold approximately 2% of the sample. Sequenced here: CD4+ T cells sorted from PBMCs, sampled roughly 5 days after vaccination. The receptor set was obtained from a man over 45 who received an inactivated influenza vaccine. Donor details come from another sample of the same person, matched by shared clones.

This clonotype occurred once. The genes are TRBV4-1 and TRBJ2-5, with 7 bases lining up with TRBD2. CDR1 and CDR2 from the germline V gene are MGHRA and YSYEKL. V was clipped by 4 bases and J by 2 bases; unmatched bases: 13. The CDR3 covers 17 residues. In nucleotides, the CDR3 is TGCGCCAGCAGCCTCCGAATAAGCGGGGTCCATCAAGAGACCCAGTACTTC. Translated: CASSLRISGVHQETQYF.

The gene calls are TRBV3-1 and TRBJ1-2; D is unresolved. The CDR3 runs 13 residues. The V and J ends lost 2 bases and 4 bases respectively, with 8 bases between them. The germline CDR1 and CDR2 sequences are LGHDT and YNNKEL (reference sequence). The CDR3 here is CASSQYGTYGYTF. CDR3 DNA: TGTGCCAGCAGCCAATACGGTACCTATGGCTACACCTTC.

The chain couples TRBV3-1 to TRBJ1-4; D is unresolved. CDR3 length equals 15 residues. From germline, CDR1 is LGHDT and CDR2 YNNKEL (reference sequence). V shed 4 bases and J shed 3 bases, with 12 bases lying between them. The CDR3 sequence is CASSLMPGSNEKLFF. DNA for the CDR3: TGTGCCAGCAGCCTGATGCCGGGCTCTAATGAAAAACTGTTTTTT.

The chain employs TRBV4-2 and TRBJ1-4; TRBD1 matches 10 bases. The CDR3 consists of 16 residues. Germline CDR1 reads LGHNA; CDR2 reads YNFKEQ. Germline trimming cut 4 bases from V and 6 bases from J; bases unmatched to any gene: 8. The DNA for the CDR3 is TGTGCCAGCAGCCCGAGACAGGGGGCAGTGGATGAAAAACTGTTTTTT. It translates to CASSPRQGAVDEKLFF.

The chain's CDR3 is CASSQEGERGVYNEQFF. As DNA, the CDR3 is TGTGCCAGCAGCCAAGAGGGGGAGCGGGGGGTCTACAATGAGCAGTTCTTC. This chain joins TRBV3-1 and TRBJ2-1, with TRBD2 matching over 9 bases. The CDR3 is 17 amino acids. Germline values: CDR1 LGHDT, CDR2 YNNKEL (reference sequence). J lost 3 bases, V lost 0 bases, and 6 bases had no gene match.

A few counts support this clonotype. This chain connects TRBV7-8 to TRBJ2-5, with D perhaps matching TRBD1 or TRBD2 (6 bases each). This CDR3 is 15 amino acids long. V dropped 1 base and J dropped 4 bases, with 13 bases sitting between them. Germline loops: CDR1 SGHVS, CDR2 FQNEAQ. CDR3 DNA: TGTGCCAGCAGCTTAGATGTCAGGGGAGGAGAGACCCAGTACTTC. Its translation is CASSLDVRGGETQYF.

The chain links TRBV16 to TRBJ1-5; D call uncertain. The CDR3 has 15 residues. Per the germline V gene, CDR1 is KGHSY and CDR2 is FQNENV. V lost 0 bases to trimming and J lost 2 bases, with 8 bases between them. The DNA for the CDR3 is TGTGCCAGCAGCCAATCCTGGCAACGCAATCAGCCCCAGCATTTT. The encoded protein is CASSQSWQRNQPQHF. The whole variable domain, filled in from reference TRBV16 and TRBJ1-5, reads GEEVAQTPKHLVRGEGQKAKLYCAPIKGHSYVFWYQQVLKNEFKFLISFQNENVFDETGMPKERFSAKCLPNSPCSLEIQATKLEDSAVYFCASSQSWQRNQPQHFGDGTRLSIL.

This clonotype was seen a few times. J is TRBJ2-7 and V is TRBV5-1, with 9 bases fitting TRBD1. V was clipped by 0 bases and J by 4 bases; unmatched bases: 11. This CDR3 has 17 residues. Germline V gene lookup returns CDR1 SGHRS and CDR2 YFSETQ. CDR3 amino acids: CASSLGQGGNVVYEQYF. The CDR3 nucleotides are TGCGCCAGCAGCTTGGGACAGGGGGGTAACGTGGTGTACGAGCAGTACTTC. The full variable domain, in which reference TRBV5-1 and TRBJ2-7 provide the parts outside the CDR3, is KAGVTQTPRYLIKTRGQQVTLSCSPISGHRSVSWYQQTPGQGLQFLFEYFSETQRNKGNFPGRFSGRQFSNSRSEMNVSTLELGDSALYLCASSLGQGGNVVYEQYFGPGTRLTVT.

The J gene is TRBJ2-7, the V gene TRBV10-3, with 8 bases identical to TRBD2. This CDR3 spans 14 amino acids. Germline V gives CDR1 ENHRY, CDR2 SYGVKD. Losses at the gene ends were 4 bases for V and 3 bases for J; bases not matched to a gene: 5. The CDR3 loop reads CAISASGSIYEQYF. As DNA, the CDR3 is TGTGCCATCAGTGCCAGCGGGAGCATCTACGAGCAGTACTTC.

This clonotype was seen a handful of times. The DNA of the CDR3 is TGTGCCACCAGCAAATGGGGCACTGAAGCTTTCTTT. Protein sequence: CATSKWGTEAFF. J is TRBJ1-1 and V is TRBV15; no reliable D call. The V gene lost 4 bases and the J gene lost 4 bases, with 7 bases spanning the gap. Per germline, CDR1 LNHNV and CDR2 YYDKDF (reference sequence). This CDR3 has 12 amino acids.

The rearrangement links TRBV19 to TRBJ2-1; 11 bases map to TRBD2. CDR3 length: 16 residues. V dropped 3 bases and J dropped 6; count of bases not matched to a gene: 7. Germline assignment: CDR1 LNHDA and CDR2 SQIVND (reference sequence). The DNA of the CDR3 is TGTGCCAGTAGTATTTATCGGCTAGCGGGAGGCAATGAGCAGTTCTTC. It codes for CASSIYRLAGGNEQFF.

The chain couples TRBV3-1 to TRBJ2-1, with TRBD2 matching over 7 bases. Germline V CDR1 and CDR2: LGHDT, YNNKEL (reference sequence). This CDR3 is built from 15 residues. Trimming cost V 4 bases and J 7 bases; bases outside gene matches: 10. CDR3 residues: CASSPLAEKGNEQFF. The CDR3 nucleotides read TGTGCCAGCAGCCCGCTAGCGGAAAAGGGAAATGAGCAGTTCTTC.

The V gene is TRBV28, the J gene TRBJ2-1, with TRBD2 identical over 10 bases. There are 15 residues in the CDR3. Germline V gene lookup returns CDR1 MDHEN and CDR2 SYDVKM. After removal of 5 bases from V and 6 bases from J, the junction contained 7 bases not matched to a gene. CDR3 in amino acids: CASSLTGLAINEQFF. CDR3 sequence (DNA): TGTGCCAGCAGTCTCACGGGACTAGCGATCAATGAGCAGTTCTTC.

In its sample, this clonotype was seen a few times. The chain couples TRBV7-9 to TRBJ2-3; 8 bases match TRBD1. Trimming at V came to 4 bases and at J to 0 bases, leaving 6 bases not matched to a gene. The germline gives CDR1 SEHNR, CDR2 FQNEAQ (reference sequence). The CDR3 is 16 amino acids. CDR3 DNA: TGTGCCAGCAGCTCCACGACAGGGGCTAGCACAGATACGCAGTATTTT. This sequence encodes CASSSTTGASTDTQYF.

The rearrangement links TRBV7-9 to TRBJ2-1; unclear D gene. Germline V gives CDR1 SEHNR, CDR2 FQNEAQ (reference sequence). The CDR3 is 17 residues long. V was pared by 4 bases and J by 0 bases, with 16 bases between. The CDR3 bases are TGTGCCAGCAGCTCCAACGCCCGATGGGTCTCCTACAATGAGCAGTTCTTC. Protein: CASSSNARWVSYNEQFF.

The rearrangement joins TRBV5-1 to TRBJ2-1, with 13 bases lining up with TRBD2. This CDR3 has 16 amino acids. J was trimmed by 2 bases and V by 4 bases; bases with no gene match: 3. Germline V gene data show CDR1 as SGHRS and CDR2 as YFSETQ. CDR3 coding DNA: TGCGCCAGCAGCGCGGGACTAGCGGGACCCTACAATGAGCAGTTCTTC. Translated, it gives CASSAGLAGPYNEQFF.

The rearrangement links TRBV12-3 or TRBV12-4 to TRBJ2-3, with 7 bases matching TRBD1. The V segment lost 6 bases and the J segment 6 bases; nucleotides outside the gene matches: 15. The CDR3 runs to 16 residues. CDR3: CASSRGQTLRWDTQYF. In DNA, the CDR3 is TGTGCCAGCAGCCGGGGACAGACCTTGCGTTGGGATACGCAGTATTTT.

This clonotype was detected ten times or more. This chain joins TRBV5-1 and TRBJ2-2, with a possible D match to TRBD2 (5 bases). The germline V and J ends were trimmed by 0 bases and 0 bases, with 6 bases remaining between them. Per the germline V gene, CDR1 is SGHRS and CDR2 is YFSETQ. This CDR3 has 15 residues. DNA of the CDR3: TGCGCCAGCAGCTTGGTGACTACGAACACCGGGGAGCTGTTTTTT. Its translation: CASSLVTTNTGELFF.

The V and J genes are TRBV7-2 and TRBJ2-5, with TRBD2 matching 7 bases. CDR3 length equals 15 residues. Germline CDR1 SGHTA, CDR2 FQGNSA. J was trimmed by 5 bases and V by 5 bases; bases with no gene match: 11. CDR3 amino acids: CASSTEGRAGETQYF. The CDR3 DNA reads as TGTGCCAGCAGCACCGAGGGGAGGGCCGGGGAGACCCAGTACTTC.

The rearrangement joins TRBV20-1 to TRBJ2-1; 9 bases match TRBD1. The CDR3 sequence is 14 residues long. V was pared by 4 bases and J by 1 base, with 2 bases of the junction left unmatched. Looked up from germline, CDR1 is DFQATT and CDR2 is SNEGSKA (reference sequence). In DNA, the CDR3 is TGCAGTGCTAACAGGGGGCAGTCCTACAATGAGCAGTTCTTC. This codes for CSANRGQSYNEQFF.

The chain carries TRBV29-1 and TRBJ2-3, with 13 positions matching TRBD2. This CDR3 is built from 15 residues. The V gene end was trimmed by 8 bases and the J gene end by 2 bases; junction bases not matched to a gene: 7. Germline assignment: CDR1 SQVTM and CDR2 ANQGSEA. The CDR3 sequence is CSIGTSGATTDTQYF. In nucleotides, the CDR3 is TGCAGCATAGGGACTAGCGGGGCAACCACAGATACGCAGTATTTT.

The chain is built from TRBV20-1 and TRBJ2-1; 7 bases are a match to TRBD2. Per germline, CDR1 DFQATT and CDR2 SNEGSKA (reference sequence). V shed 6 bases and J 7 bases; nucleotides not matched to a gene: 6. The CDR3 is 12 residues long. The CDR3 nucleotides read TGCAGTGCGGAGACTAGCTATAATGAGCAGTTCTTC. Translating it yields CSAETSYNEQFF.

V usage is TRBV9 and J usage is TRBJ2-5; D is unclear. This CDR3 region has 15 residues. CDR1 is SGDLS, CDR2 YYNGEE, per germline. The V and J ends lost 1 base and 5 bases respectively, with 15 bases between them. CDR3 residues: CASSVRGFTSETQYF. CDR3 bases: TGTGCCAGCAGCGTAAGAGGTTTTACTTCGGAGACCCAGTACTTC.

This clonotype has a count of ten or more. J is TRBJ2-1 and V is TRBV27; TRBD2 matches at 14 bases. The CDR3 is 18 amino acids. J lost 7 bases, V lost 4 bases, and 12 bases had no gene match. CDR1 MNHEY and CDR2 SMNVEV come from the germline V gene (reference sequence). The CDR3 sequence: CASSSLAGLAGDDNEQFF. Written as DNA, the CDR3 is TGTGCCAGCAGTTCCCTAGCGGGACTAGCGGGAGACGATAATGAGCAGTTCTTC.

The chain recombines TRBV29-1 with TRBJ2-7; 11 bases align to TRBD1. The CDR3 sequence is 14 residues long. Germline V lookup: CDR1 SQVTM, CDR2 ANQGSEA. The ends lost 6 bases at V and 1 base at J; junction bases unmatched: 5. The CDR3 DNA is TGCAGCGTGGGGGACAGGGGGAATTCCTACGAGCAGTACTTC. Its translation is CSVGDRGNSYEQYF.

This chain uses TRBV7-9 with TRBJ2-3; D might be TRBD1 (6 bases). The V and J ends lost 5 bases and 2 bases respectively, with 14 bases between them. The germline gives CDR1 SEHNR, CDR2 FQNEAQ (reference sequence). The CDR3 loop spans 15 amino acids. CDR3 in amino acids: CASSLQGSNTDTQYF. In nucleotides, the CDR3 is TGTGCCAGCAGCCTACAGGGTTCTAACACAGATACGCAGTATTTT.

This clonotype was found a few times. V usage is TRBV29-1 and J usage is TRBJ1-2; D unclear. Trimming removed 6 bases at V and 0 bases at J, with 11 bases between. The CDR3 has 13 amino acids. Germline V CDR1 and CDR2: SQVTM, ANQGSEA. CDR3 loop: CSVSISPNYGYTF. The CDR3 coding sequence is TGCAGCGTCTCTATAAGTCCTAACTATGGCTACACCTTC.

This clonotype was recorded a few times. The gene calls are TRBV5-1 and TRBJ2-1; D gene uncertain. V was pared by 4 bases and J by 10 bases, with 15 bases between. This CDR3 comprises 13 residues. The germline CDR1 and CDR2 sequences are SGHRS and YFSETQ. DNA of the CDR3: TGCGCCAGCAGCCCTGGAGTTCAGACGGAGCAGTTCTTC. Amino acid sequence: CASSPGVQTEQFF.

The CDR3 nucleotides read TGCAGTGCCCCCAGGGGAGGGAACACAGATACGCAGTATTTT. Translated: CSAPRGGNTDTQYF. This chain connects TRBV20-1 to TRBJ2-3; D is perhaps TRBD2 (7 bases). V was shortened by 6 bases and J by 2 bases, with 15 bases between the two germline ends. This CDR3 has 14 residues. Germline CDR1 is DFQATT and CDR2 is SNEGSKA (reference sequence).

The chain joins TRBV20-1 to TRBJ2-3; D unresolved. The CDR3 length is 16 residues. Looked up from germline, CDR1 is DFQATT and CDR2 is SNEGSKA (reference sequence). Trimming stripped 0 bases from V and 0 bases from J, with 13 bases between. For the CDR3, the DNA is TGCAGTGCTAGAGAAGCCGGCGGCCGTAGCACAGATACGCAGTATTTT. Translated: CSAREAGGRSTDTQYF.

The sample holds a few counts of this clonotype. V is TRBV10-3 and J is TRBJ1-5; D not certain. CDR1 is ENHRY and CDR2 is SYGVKD in the germline V gene. This CDR3 comprises 15 residues. V gave up 2 bases and J gave up 1 base, with 9 bases separating them. The CDR3 region is CAISERQDSNQPQHF. The CDR3 DNA reads TGTGCCATCAGTGAGCGGCAGGACAGCAATCAGCCCCAGCATTTT.